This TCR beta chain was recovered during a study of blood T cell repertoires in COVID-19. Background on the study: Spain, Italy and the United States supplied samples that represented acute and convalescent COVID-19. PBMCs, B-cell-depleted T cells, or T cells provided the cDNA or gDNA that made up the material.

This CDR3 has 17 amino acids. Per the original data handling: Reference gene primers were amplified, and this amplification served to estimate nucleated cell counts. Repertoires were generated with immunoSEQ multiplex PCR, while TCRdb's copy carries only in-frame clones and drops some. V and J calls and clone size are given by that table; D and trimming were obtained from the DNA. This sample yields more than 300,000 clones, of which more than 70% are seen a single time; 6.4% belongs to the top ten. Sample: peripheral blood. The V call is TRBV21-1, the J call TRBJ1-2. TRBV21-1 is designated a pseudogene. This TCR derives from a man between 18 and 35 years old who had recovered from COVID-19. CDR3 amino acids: CASSKDKRGSRKYGYTF. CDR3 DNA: TGTGCCAGCAGCAAAGACAAGCGGGGATCCCGTAAGTATGGCTACACCTTC.